The source of this TCR beta chain is a study of response to subunit inactivated influenza vaccine. Per germline, CDR1 LGHNA and CDR2 YSLEER. The CDR3 consists of 13 residues. Trimming removed 3 bases at V and 6 bases at J, with 12 bases between. Details on this clonotype: Its cognate antigen is unknown.

In TCRdb, the RT-PCR reads were re-called with MiXCR into one record per CDR3 protein. The sample has roughly 460,000 distinct CDR3 sequences; over 9.5% are singletons. Regarding the study as a whole: It was the authors' suggestion that each seasonal influenza vaccination recruits few new T cells.

The specimen comprised PBMCs from blood, sampled roughly 46 days after vaccination. This TCR came from a man in his forties or fifties who received an inactivated influenza vaccine. The V call is TRBV4-3, the J call TRBJ2-7; D tentatively reads TRBD1 or TRBD2 (6 bases each). The CDR3 region is CASSHSRGREQYF. CDR3 DNA sequence: TGCGCCAGCAGCCATTCACGGGGGCGCGAGCAGTACTTC.